These 25 T cell receptor beta chains were all obtained from the same sample, sequenced in a study of PD-1 blockade in classical Hodgkin lymphoma. The time point here: cycle 4 day 1 (C4D1), after five to seven weeks of nivolumab. Each patient's relapse followed autologous stem cell transplantation, and brentuximab vedotin exposure varied. Sequenced by immunoSEQ multiplex PCR; TCRdb stores in-frame clones only, minus some. Of over 50,000 clones in the sample, 70% to 90% are singletons; the top ten hold about 8%. The sequences come from peripheral blood mononuclear cells (PBMCs), collected before the fourth cycle of nivolumab. The receptors originated from a human donor with classical Hodgkin lymphoma.

The J gene is TRBJ2-5, the V gene TRBV11-2; D perhaps matches TRBD2 (6 bases). The CDR3 is made up of 18 amino acids. The V end lost 5 bases, the J end lost 3 bases, and 25 bases lay between the germline ends. Looked up from germline, CDR1 is SGHAT and CDR2 is FQNNGV. The DNA of the CDR3 is TGTGCCAGCAGCCCGGACCTCCGGGGACTTCCCCCAGAAGAGACCCAGTACTTC. This encodes CASSPDLRGLPPEETQYF.

The chain has TRBV14 and TRBJ1-6; the D is unclear. The V gene lost 4 bases and the J gene lost 4 bases, with 11 bases spanning the gap. Germline CDR1 is SGHDN and CDR2 is FVKESK. The CDR3 has 15 residues. CDR3 sequence reads: CASSLLTDYNSPLHF. CDR3 DNA sequence: TGTGCCAGCAGCCTATTGACGGATTATAATTCACCCCTCCACTTT. The complete variable domain, with remaining parts taken from reference TRBV14 and TRBJ1-6, reads EAGVTQFPSHSVIEKGQTVTLRCDPISGHDNLYWYRRVMGKEIKFLLHFVKESKQDESGMPNNRFLAERTGGTYSTLKVQPAELEDSGVYFCASSLLTDYNSPLHFGNGTRLTVT.

This chain joins TRBV19 and TRBJ2-3; D perhaps matches TRBD1 (6 bases). The CDR3 is 14 amino acids. Germline V CDR1 and CDR2: LNHDA, SQIVND (reference sequence). Trimming cost V 3 bases and J 4 bases, with 11 bases left between them. The chain's CDR3 is CASSIHRASDTQYF. The DNA for the CDR3 is TGTGCCAGTAGTATCCACAGGGCTTCAGATACGCAGTATTTT.

This clone has just a few counts. The CDR3 DNA sequence: TGCGCCAGCAGCTTGAGCGATGAGGGGGCCTACGAGCAGTACTTC. It codes for CASSLSDEGAYEQYF. V is TRBV5-1 and J is TRBJ2-7; perhaps TRBD1 as D (6 bases). V was cut by 1 base and J by 2 bases, with 13 bases left in between. CDR1 and CDR2 from the germline V gene are SGHRS and YFSETQ. The CDR3 runs to 15 residues.

Points on this clone: No conserved phenylalanine or tryptophan ends this CDR3, so it is likely a read error. The rearrangement uses TRBV6-5 and TRBJ1-2; D is unclear. The CDR3 covers 15 residues. Germline V gene sequence: CDR1 MNHEY, CDR2 SVGAGI. The V end lost 0 bases, the J end lost 2 bases, and 10 bases lay between the germline ends. CDR3 in amino acids: CASSYSTTGNYGYTL. CDR3 coding DNA: TGTGCCAGCAGTTACTCGACGACGGGCAACTATGGCTACACCCTC.

The CDR3 DNA is TGCGCCAGCAGCTCGGGCAGGGTGTCAGATACGCAGTATTTT. Its translation is CASSSGRVSDTQYF. The genes are TRBV5-1 and TRBJ2-3; TRBD1 is a possible D gene (5 bases). Germline V lookup: CDR1 SGHRS, CDR2 YFSETQ. There are 14 residues in the CDR3. V lost 3 bases to trimming and J lost 4 bases, with 12 bases between them. The whole variable domain, filled in from reference TRBV5-1 and TRBJ2-3, reads KAGVTQTPRYLIKTRGQQVTLSCSPISGHRSVSWYQQTPGQGLQFLFEYFSETQRNKGNFPGRFSGRQFSNSRSEMNVSTLELGDSALYLCASSSGRVSDTQYFGPGTRLTVL.

This sequence joins TRBV6-1 and TRBJ2-2; D is unresolved. CDR1 MNHNS and CDR2 SASEGT come from the germline V gene. Trimming removed 2 bases at V and 5 bases at J, with 9 bases between. The CDR3 length is 14 residues. CDR3 sequence (DNA): TGTGCCAGCAGTGAACAAGTCGGAACCGGGGAGCTGTTTTTT. This sequence encodes CASSEQVGTGELFF.

CDR3 nucleotide sequence: TGCGCCAGCAGCGTATCTACAGGGAGGGAGGGAGCTTTCTTT. As protein: CASSVSTGREGAFF. J is TRBJ1-1 and V is TRBV5-1, with D perhaps matching TRBD1 (6 bases). The CDR3 is made up of 14 amino acids. Trimming removed 4 bases from V and 10 bases from J, with 20 bases in between. The germline CDR1 and CDR2 sequences are SGHRS and YFSETQ.

The chain joins TRBV7-9 to TRBJ1-6; no reliable D call. Germline loops: CDR1 SEHNR, CDR2 FQNEAQ (reference sequence). The CDR3 loop spans 13 amino acids. V lost 2 bases and J lost 9, with 8 bases in between. The CDR3 region is CASSLFQSSPLHF. The CDR3 nucleotides are TGTGCCAGCAGCTTATTCCAGAGTTCACCCCTCCACTTT. The full variable domain, rest sourced from reference TRBV7-9 and TRBJ1-6, is DTGVSQNPRHKITKRGQNVTFRCDPISEHNRLYWYRQTLGQGPEFLTYFQNEAQLEKSRLLSDRFSAERPKGSFSTLEIQRTEQGDSAMYLCASSLFQSSPLHFGNGTRLTVT.

This chain joins TRBV5-4 and TRBJ2-5; TRBD2 is a possible D gene (7 bases). There are 15 residues in the CDR3. Germline lookup yields CDR1 SGHNT and CDR2 YYREEE (reference sequence). V shed 0 bases and J shed 5 bases, with 14 bases lying between them. CDR3 loop: CASSLAGGRVETQYF. CDR3 bases: TGTGCCAGCAGCTTGGCCGGGGGGCGGGTGGAGACCCAGTACTTC.

The V and J genes are TRBV5-1 and TRBJ2-3, with TRBD1 matching over 10 bases. The CDR3 is made up of 18 amino acids. Per germline, CDR1 SGHRS and CDR2 YFSETQ. With 0 bases clipped from V and 1 base from J, the junction kept 8 bases outside the gene matches. The CDR3 here is CASSLGDRGRVGTDTQYF. The CDR3 region has the DNA TGCGCCAGCAGCTTGGGAGACAGGGGGCGCGTTGGCACAGATACGCAGTATTTT.

DNA for the CDR3: TGTGCCAGCAGTTACTCCGACCAGAGAGAGCAGTACTTC. Amino acids: CASSYSDQREQYF. The chain recombines TRBV6-5 with TRBJ2-7, with D uncertain. V lost 0 bases and J 7 bases, leaving 10 bases between the germline ends. The CDR3 extends over 13 amino acids. Looked up from germline, CDR1 is MNHEY and CDR2 is SVGAGI.

The genes are TRBV7-8 and TRBJ1-2, with D possibly being TRBD1 (5 bases). Deletions cut 0 bases from V and 3 bases from J, with 11 bases between. The CDR3 is 15 amino acids. Germline CDR1 SGHVS, CDR2 FQNEAQ. The CDR3 reads CASSLAPRGYYGYTF. The CDR3 nucleotides are TGTGCCAGCAGCTTAGCTCCTCGGGGGTACTATGGCTACACCTTC.

The V gene is TRBV5-1, the J gene TRBJ2-1, with 7 bases fitting TRBD1. Germline V gene lookup returns CDR1 SGHRS and CDR2 YFSETQ. The CDR3 consists of 15 residues. V trimming: 2 bases; J trimming: 2 bases; junction bases outside the gene matches: 4. In DNA form, the CDR3 reads TGCGCCAGCAGCTTACAGGGGAACCCCTACAATGAGCAGTTCTTC. This translates into CASSLQGNPYNEQFF.

The chain links TRBV6-5 to TRBJ2-1; 8 bases line up with TRBD2. The V and J ends lost 6 bases and 4 bases, in that order; junction bases with no gene match: 8. Germline V gene data show CDR1 as MNHEY and CDR2 as SVGAGI. The CDR3 totals 15 residues. The CDR3 DNA follows: TGTGCCAGCAGCTACCCGGGACTAGGATACAATGAGCAGTTCTTC. This encodes CASSYPGLGYNEQFF.

The chain carries TRBV10-3 and TRBJ2-7, with D uncertain. The CDR3 extends over 12 amino acids. V shed 2 bases and J shed 2 bases, with 4 bases lying between them. In germline, CDR1 is ENHRY, CDR2 SYGVKD. In DNA, the CDR3 is TGTGCCATCAGTGAGACAGCCTACGAGCAGTACTTC. Translation: CAISETAYEQYF.

The chain joins TRBV6-5 to TRBJ2-7, with D perhaps TRBD2 (6 bases). The CDR3 spans 14 residues. Germline V lookup: CDR1 MNHEY, CDR2 SVGAGI. V was pared by 6 bases and J by 0 bases, with 12 bases between. CDR3 DNA sequence: TGTGCCAGCAGGCCGGGACTGAGCTCCTACGAGCAGTACTTC. This codes for CASRPGLSSYEQYF.

This clone appeared once. The V call is TRBV7-3, the J call TRBJ2-3; TRBD2 aligns across 9 bases. The CDR3 extends over 15 amino acids. Unmatched junction bases numbered 4, after V lost 4 bases and J lost 2 bases. CDR1 SGHTA and CDR2 FQGTGA come from the germline V gene. The CDR3 region has the DNA TGTGCCAGCAGCTCCAGCGGGGGGTTCACAGATACGCAGTATTTT. It encodes CASSSSGGFTDTQYF.

This clone was counted once. This sequence joins TRBV19 and TRBJ2-5; D gene unclear. Judging by the DNA end, TRBJ2-7 fits better; the J call may be wrong. Germline V lookup: CDR1 LNHDA, CDR2 SQIVND (reference sequence). There are 13 residues in the CDR3. CDR3 coding DNA: TGTGCCAGTAGTTTGGCAGCCTCCTACGAGCAGTACTTC. This sequence encodes CASSLAASYEQYF.

The V call is TRBV6-6, the J call TRBJ2-7, with 8 bases aligning to TRBD1. Germline trimming cut 6 bases from V and 8 bases from J; bases unmatched to any gene: 15. This CDR3 region has 15 residues. Germline CDR1 reads MNHNY; CDR2 reads SVGAGI (reference sequence). In DNA form, the CDR3 reads TGTGCCAGCAGCAACCCTCACGCACAGGGGGACAAGCAGTACTTC. Amino acid sequence: CASSNPHAQGDKQYF.

V is TRBV6-5 and J is TRBJ1-2, with D uncertain. Trimming took off 4 bases at V and 1 base at J, with 13 bases between the two ends. This CDR3 is 15 amino acids long. Germline V CDR1 and CDR2: MNHEY, SVGAGI. In DNA, the CDR3 is TGTGCCAGCAGTTCGAACTCTTTGAATAACTATGGCTACACCTTC. Translating it yields CASSSNSLNNYGYTF.

Of note for this clone: An end of the junction differs from the germline gene, which may be a read error. The rearrangement uses TRBV6-6 and TRBJ2-5, with 7 positions matching TRBD1. The CDR3 totals 16 residues. Germline V lookup: CDR1 MNHNY, CDR2 SVGAGI (reference sequence). The CDR3 loop is CAGSQITGTDVETQYF. The CDR3 nucleotides are TGTGCCGGCAGCCAGATAACCGGGACAGATGTAGAGACCCAGTACTTC.

The chain is built from TRBV5-1 and TRBJ1-2; perhaps TRBD1 as D (6 bases). The V gene's germline CDR1 is SGHRS and CDR2 YFSETQ. V lost 1 base, J lost 4 bases, and 11 bases lay in between. This CDR3 comprises 14 residues. This chain's CDR3 is CASSLYTGSYGYTF. DNA for the CDR3: TGCGCCAGCAGCTTGTACACAGGGTCCTATGGCTACACCTTC.

The chain employs TRBV7-2 and TRBJ2-1; tentatively, D is TRBD2 (6 bases). The germline V gene encodes CDR1 SGHTA and CDR2 FQGNSA. The V and J ends lost 7 bases and 14 bases respectively, with 27 bases between them. The length of the CDR3 is 15 residues. This CDR3 reads CASTQGGATKTGEFF. The CDR3 nucleotides are TGTGCCAGCACCCAAGGAGGGGCCACTAAAACAGGAGAGTTCTTC.

J is TRBJ2-5 and V is TRBV5-1, with unresolved D. Trimming cost V 0 bases and J 4 bases, with 10 bases left between them. Looked up from germline, CDR1 is SGHRS and CDR2 is YFSETQ. The CDR3 has 14 residues. CDR3 DNA: TGCGCCAGCAGCTTGGCTGACGGTGGAGAGACCCAGTACTTC. Protein product: CASSLADGGETQYF. Combining the CDR3 with reference TRBV5-1 and TRBJ2-5 gives the whole variable domain KAGVTQTPRYLIKTRGQQVTLSCSPISGHRSVSWYQQTPGQGLQFLFEYFSETQRNKGNFPGRFSGRQFSNSRSEMNVSTLELGDSALYLCASSLADGGETQYFGPGTRLLVL.